One and the same sample provided the 7 T cell receptor beta chains below, sequenced in a study of beta chain features in type 1 diabetes. Every isolated RNA sample was fully reverse transcribed, so sequencing captured expressed TCRB transcripts. Only in-frame clones appear in the TCRdb table, and some are missing; sequencing was by immunoSEQ multiplex PCR. Among 600,000 to 650,000 clones listed, 15% to 17% were seen once. Sequences were obtained from naive CD4+ T cells from blood. These receptors were collected from a man aged 18 to 29 in good health.

The gene calls are TRBV7-8 and TRBJ1-1, with 7 positions matching TRBD1. The germline CDR1 and CDR2 sequences are SGHVS and FQNEAQ. The CDR3 extends over 15 amino acids. V was pared by 1 base and J by 4 bases, with 6 bases of the junction left unmatched. The CDR3 DNA reads TGTGCCAGCAGCTTAGGACAGGGATACGGCACTGAAGCTTTCTTT. It specifies CASSLGQGYGTEAFF.

The rearrangement uses TRBV18 and TRBJ2-5; 11 bases map to TRBD1. The CDR3 has 13 residues. J lost 7 bases, V lost 3 bases, and 1 base had no gene match. Per germline, CDR1 KGHSH and CDR2 LQKENI. DNA for the CDR3: TGTGCCAGCTCACCGGGACAGGGGGTGACCCAGTACTTC. Its protein product is CASSPGQGVTQYF. Based on the CDR3 plus reference TRBV18 and TRBJ2-5, the full variable domain is NAGVMQNPRHLVRRRGQEARLRCSPMKGHSHVYWYRQLPEEGLKFMVYLQKENIIDESGMPKERFSAEFPKEGPSILRIQQVVRGDSAAYFCASSPGQGVTQYFGPGTRLLVL.

This sequence joins TRBV5-1 and TRBJ2-1; 7 bases map to TRBD2. CDR3 length: 16 residues. The V gene's germline CDR1 is SGHRS and CDR2 YFSETQ. With V trimmed by 3 bases and J by 5 bases, 11 bases remained unmatched. For the CDR3, the DNA is TGCGCCAGCAGCTCCAATCCTAGCGGCTCTCACAATGAGCAGTTCTTC. Translated, it gives CASSSNPSGSHNEQFF.

This clone was counted a few times. This chain connects TRBV7-3 to TRBJ2-3; D gene unclear. Germline values: CDR1 SGHTA, CDR2 FQGTGA. The CDR3 has 15 residues. With 5 bases removed from V and 1 base from J, the gap between germline ends came to 13 bases. In DNA form, the CDR3 reads TGTGCCAGCAGCGGTTTGGCAGCCCGCACAGATACGCAGTATTTT. It encodes CASSGLAARTDTQYF.

The rearrangement links TRBV5-1 to TRBJ1-4, with 7 bases aligning to TRBD1. There are 14 residues in the CDR3. V dropped 3 bases and J dropped 8; count of bases not matched to a gene: 7. Germline CDR1 is SGHRS and CDR2 is YFSETQ. CDR3 coding DNA: TGCGCCAGCAGCTCGACAGGGACGGACGAAAAACTGTTTTTT. This codes for CASSSTGTDEKLFF. The whole variable domain, remainder taken from reference TRBV5-1 and TRBJ1-4, is KAGVTQTPRYLIKTRGQQVTLSCSPISGHRSVSWYQQTPGQGLQFLFEYFSETQRNKGNFPGRFSGRQFSNSRSEMNVSTLELGDSALYLCASSSTGTDEKLFFGSGTQLSVL.

This chain joins TRBV7-2 and TRBJ2-4; 10 nucleotides line up with TRBD1. CDR1 and CDR2 from the germline V gene are SGHTA and FQGNSA. The CDR3 sequence is 17 residues long. The ends lost 3 bases at V and 1 base at J; junction bases unmatched: 6. CDR3 residues: CASSLDPGQGAKNIQYF. CDR3 DNA sequence: TGTGCCAGCAGCTTGGATCCGGGACAGGGGGCCAAAAACATTCAGTACTTC. Full variable domain (rest looked up from reference TRBV7-2 and TRBJ2-4): GAGVSQSPSNKVTEKGKDVELRCDPISGHTALYWYRQSLGQGLEFLIYFQGNSAPDKSGLPSDRFSAERTGGSVSTLTIQRTQQEDSAVYLCASSLDPGQGAKNIQYFGAGTRLSVL.

The gene calls are TRBV15 and TRBJ2-5; D not resolved. The CDR3 covers 15 residues. CDR1 is LNHNV and CDR2 is YYDKDF in the germline V gene (reference sequence). Trimming took off 0 bases at V and 0 bases at J, with 8 bases between the two ends. The CDR3 protein is CATSRDPLYQETQYF. The CDR3 region has the DNA TGTGCCACCAGCAGAGATCCCTTGTACCAAGAGACCCAGTACTTC.